Shown below are 28 T cell receptor beta chains from a single sample sequenced in a study of T cells after posttransplantation cyclophosphamide. Treatment was busulfan-fludarabine conditioning, a marrow graft, and cyclophosphamide on days +3 and +4. Profiled with immunoSEQ multiplex PCR; TCRdb holds only in-frame clones, not every one. The data hold 20,000 or so clones, with approximately 74% observed a single time. The sample here was PBMCs, taken after an allogeneic stem cell transplant with post-transplant cyclophosphamide. The receptor source for this set is a male patient aged 25-45 years who received an allogeneic stem cell transplant from a related donor, was CMV-positive, and had acute GVHD only. Some of these T cells may belong to the graft donor.

The chain is built from TRBV4-3 and TRBJ1-2; a possible D gene is TRBD1 (6 bases). Germline assignment: CDR1 LGHNA and CDR2 YSLEER. The CDR3 consists of 16 residues. Trimming left V 0 bases short and J 5 bases short, with 16 bases between. CDR3 region: CASSQDSGTQGYGYTF. As DNA, the CDR3 is TGCGCCAGCAGCCAAGATTCGGGGACACAGGGATATGGCTACACCTTC.

This clone appeared once. This sequence joins TRBV11-2 and TRBJ2-3; D is possibly TRBD2 (6 bases). Germline V gives CDR1 SGHAT, CDR2 FQNNGV. This CDR3 is built from 16 residues. The germline V and J ends were trimmed by 5 bases and 4 bases, with 19 bases remaining between them. CDR3 amino acids: CASSPRTGDVPDTQYF. The CDR3, as DNA: TGTGCCAGCAGCCCTCGGACGGGGGACGTCCCAGATACGCAGTATTTT.

This clone was seen a handful of times. At one of its ends the junction is not consistent with the germline gene, which may arise from a read error. This chain joins TRBV25-1 and TRBJ1-1, with 11 positions matching TRBD1. Per germline, CDR1 MGHDK and CDR2 SYGVNS. This CDR3 contains 10 residues. CDR3 protein: CASSEGQGDF. The DNA for the CDR3 is TGTGCCAGCAGTGAGGGACAGGGGGATTTT.

This CDR3 reads CASSFPGTQYF. The CDR3, as DNA: TGTGCCAGCAGCTTCCCAGGGACCCAGTACTTC. V is TRBV11-2 and J is TRBJ2-5; D unresolved. Germline CDR1 reads SGHAT; CDR2 reads FQNNGV. V shed 3 bases and J shed 7 bases, with 6 bases lying between them. This CDR3 has 11 residues.

J is TRBJ1-2 and V is TRBV19; D unclear. CDR3 size: 16 residues. The V and J ends lost 5 bases and 0 bases respectively, with 16 bases between them. Germline V gene lookup returns CDR1 LNHDA and CDR2 SQIVND (reference sequence). For the CDR3, the DNA is TGTGCCAGTAGTCCCCACGCAGCGCCCGCTAACTATGGCTACACCTTC. Translating it yields CASSPHAAPANYGYTF.

The gene calls are TRBV7-6 and TRBJ2-5; D not certain. Trimming took off 1 base at V and 1 base at J, with 7 bases between the two ends. The CDR3 loop spans 14 amino acids. Germline CDR1 reads SGHVS; CDR2 reads FNYEAQ. This chain's CDR3 is CASSLVAAQETQYF. For the CDR3, the DNA is TGTGCCAGCAGCTTAGTTGCGGCCCAAGAGACCCAGTACTTC.

The gene calls are TRBV18 and TRBJ2-3; 7 bases agree with TRBD1. V shed 3 bases and J 0 bases; nucleotides not matched to a gene: 3. The germline gives CDR1 KGHSH, CDR2 LQKENI. CDR3 length: 15 amino acids. The CDR3 DNA reads TGTGCCAGCTCACCGGGACAGAGAAGCACAGATACGCAGTATTTT. This gives the protein CASSPGQRSTDTQYF.

This chain joins TRBV5-1 and TRBJ1-3; tentatively, D is TRBD1 (6 bases). This CDR3 is 14 amino acids long. The ends were cut back, 4 bases at V and 0 bases at J, with 8 bases in the middle. The germline V gene has CDR1 SGHRS and CDR2 YFSETQ. DNA of the CDR3: TGCGCCAGCAGCGAACAGGGCTCTGGAAACACCATATATTTT. This encodes CASSEQGSGNTIYF.

The chain carries TRBV7-2 and TRBJ2-2; TRBD2 matches at 12 bases. Trimming at V came to 3 bases and at J to 4 bases, leaving 6 bases not matched to a gene. The germline V gene has CDR1 SGHTA and CDR2 FQGNSA. CDR3 length equals 17 residues. The CDR3 DNA reads TGTGCCAGCAGCTTGTCTAGCGGGGGGGCGGGCACCGGGGAGCTGTTTTTT. It is translated as CASSLSSGGAGTGELFF.

The genes are TRBV4-2 and TRBJ1-3; D is unresolved. V was pared by 0 bases and J by 4 bases, with 7 bases between. The CDR3 length is 14 residues. CDR1 and CDR2 (germline): LGHNA, YNFKEQ. As DNA, the CDR3 is TGTGCCAGCAGCCAAGATTATCAGGGAAACACCATATATTTT. Protein sequence: CASSQDYQGNTIYF.

V is TRBV27 and J is TRBJ1-1; 7 bases are shared with TRBD1. This CDR3 is built from 14 residues. CDR1 is MNHEY and CDR2 is SMNVEV in the germline V gene (reference sequence). Germline trimming cut 6 bases from V and 1 base from J; bases unmatched to any gene: 5. CDR3 protein: CASSPGTANTEAFF. The DNA for the CDR3 is TGTGCCAGCAGCCCCGGGACAGCGAACACTGAAGCTTTCTTT.

Note on this clone: Just one base apart from a much larger clone, this may be a read error. This rearrangement joins TRBV5-1 to TRBJ1-1, with D tentatively TRBD1 (5 bases). The CDR3 consists of 13 residues. Germline CDR1 reads SGHRS; CDR2 reads YFSETQ. The CDR3 here is CTSSTQENTEAFF. The CDR3 DNA reads TGCACCAGCAGTACACAGGAGAACACTGAAGCTTTCTTT.

Notes on this clone: As the CDR3 is not closed by the conserved phenylalanine or tryptophan, this likely results from a read error. This sequence joins TRBV9 and TRBJ1-2, with 9 bases that match TRBD1. The CDR3 consists of 14 residues. Losses at the gene ends were 4 bases for V and 5 bases for J; bases not matched to a gene: 6. Germline CDR1 and CDR2: SGDLS and YYNGEE. The CDR3 DNA reads TGTGCCAGCAGCACCGGGACAGGGCGATATGGCTACACCCTC. Translating it yields CASSTGTGRYGYTL.

This clone was seen only once. The V and J genes are TRBV18 and TRBJ1-1; TRBD1 matches 7 bases. Trimming cost V 8 bases and J 0 bases; bases outside gene matches: 6. The CDR3 extends over 14 amino acids. CDR1 is KGHSH and CDR2 is LQKENI in the germline V gene. CDR3 in DNA: TGTGCCAGCGCCGGGACAGCCGTGAACACTGAAGCTTTCTTT. This encodes CASAGTAVNTEAFF.

The chain has TRBV2 and TRBJ1-4; TRBD1 aligns across 7 bases. The CDR3 is 14 residues long. V was pared by 7 bases and J by 4 bases, with 6 bases of the junction left unmatched. Germline V gene data show CDR1 as SNHLY and CDR2 as FYNNEI. CDR3 amino acids: CASTEQGINEKLFF. DNA for the CDR3: TGTGCCAGCACCGAACAGGGGATTAATGAAAAACTGTTTTTT.

The chain recombines TRBV19 with TRBJ1-1, with D uncertain. Trimming stripped 5 bases from V and 3 bases from J, with 16 bases between. The CDR3 length is 15 residues. Germline values: CDR1 LNHDA, CDR2 SQIVND (reference sequence). This chain's CDR3 is CASSRGVGVHTEAFF. The CDR3 DNA sequence: TGTGCCAGTAGTCGGGGTGTCGGGGTGCACACTGAAGCTTTCTTT. Drawing the rest from reference TRBV19 and TRBJ1-1, the complete variable domain is DGGITQSPKYLFRKEGQNVTLSCEQNLNHDAMYWYRQDPGQGLRLIYYSQIVNDFQKGDIAEGYSVSREKKESFPLTVTSAQKNPTAFYLCASSRGVGVHTEAFFGQGTRLTVV.

The chain links TRBV10-3 to TRBJ2-1; D might be TRBD1 (5 bases). V lost 7 bases to trimming and J lost 0 bases, with 10 bases between them. Germline V gives CDR1 ENHRY, CDR2 SYGVKD. The CDR3 sequence is 14 residues long. CDR3 loop: CAITRGFSYNEQFF. The CDR3 DNA follows: TGTGCCATCACTAGGGGCTTCTCCTACAATGAGCAGTTCTTC.

The gene calls are TRBV10-3 and TRBJ2-1, with 8 nucleotides matching TRBD2. The CDR3 has 15 residues. Germline V CDR1 and CDR2: ENHRY, SYGVKD. V gave up 10 bases and J gave up 5 bases; unmatched junction bases: 13. CDR3 DNA sequence: TGTGCCACCCTACCTATAGCGGGAACGAACAATGAGCAGTTCTTC. It is translated as CATLPIAGTNNEQFF.

V usage is TRBV10-3 and J usage is TRBJ2-2; 9 bases are a match to TRBD1. V lost 6 bases, J lost 4 bases, and 6 bases stayed unmatched. CDR3 length equals 15 residues. Germline CDR1 is ENHRY and CDR2 is SYGVKD. The CDR3 DNA reads TGTGCCATCAGACCCGGGACAGGGACCACCGGGGAGCTGTTTTTT. Translated, it gives CAIRPGTGTTGELFF.

This rearrangement joins TRBV12-5 to TRBJ2-1; 8 bases line up with TRBD1. Germline loops: CDR1 LGHNT, CDR2 FRNRAP. The CDR3 runs to 15 residues. The ends lost 6 bases at V and 5 bases at J; junction bases unmatched: 9. The CDR3 loop is CASGPGQGIDNEQFF. The CDR3 DNA is TGTGCTAGTGGCCCCGGACAGGGTATCGACAATGAGCAGTTCTTC.

The V gene is TRBV7-2, the J gene TRBJ1-3; D is undetermined. The CDR3 length is 12 residues. The germline V gene encodes CDR1 SGHTA and CDR2 FQGNSA. V was trimmed by 5 bases and J by 4 bases, leaving 6 bases between them. This chain's CDR3 is CASSPLGNTIYF. The CDR3 DNA reads TGTGCCAGCAGCCCCCTGGGAAACACCATATATTTT. Looking up the rest from reference TRBV7-2 and TRBJ1-3 gives the full variable domain: GAGVSQSPSNKVTEKGKDVELRCDPISGHTALYWYRQSLGQGLEFLIYFQGNSAPDKSGLPSDRFSAERTGGSVSTLTIQRTQQEDSAVYLCASSPLGNTIYFGEGSWLTVV.

This clone was seen a handful of times. J is TRBJ1-6 and V is TRBV11-2; maybe TRBD1 (5 bases). The germline CDR1 and CDR2 sequences are SGHAT and FQNNGV. V was pared by 0 bases and J by 10 bases, with 13 bases between. There are 15 residues in the CDR3. The CDR3 DNA reads TGTGCCAGCAGCTTAGAGGGGGGGGTATACTCACCCCTCCACTTT. It encodes CASSLEGGVYSPLHF.

The CDR3 region has the DNA TGTGCCAGCCAGACAGGGACCCTCTCCTACGAGCAGTACTTC. Residues: CASQTGTLSYEQYF. J is TRBJ2-7 and V is TRBV6-1; 7 bases line up with TRBD1. The germline gives CDR1 MNHNS, CDR2 SASEGT. The J segment lost 0 bases and the V segment lost 8 bases, leaving 7 bases of the junction unmatched. The length of the CDR3 is 14 residues.

V usage is TRBV5-6 and J usage is TRBJ2-7; D perhaps matches TRBD1 (6 bases). Trimming removed 1 base from V and 2 bases from J, with 10 bases in between. The CDR3 extends over 14 amino acids. Germline V gene sequence: CDR1 SGHDT, CDR2 YYEEEE. The DNA for the CDR3 is TGTGCCAGCAGCTTGCCGACAGGAACCTACGAGCAGTACTTC. Translated: CASSLPTGTYEQYF.

This clone was seen a handful of times. V usage is TRBV27 and J usage is TRBJ2-7; tentatively, D is TRBD1 (5 bases). Trimming stripped 5 bases from V and 6 bases from J, with 17 bases between. This CDR3 has 14 amino acids. Germline-derived CDR1 and CDR2 are MNHEY and SMNVEV (reference sequence). The CDR3 loop is CASSIRVGVSEQYF. CDR3 nucleotide sequence: TGTGCCAGCAGTATCAGGGTAGGGGTGAGCGAGCAGTACTTC.

V usage is TRBV5-1 and J usage is TRBJ1-6; TRBD1 aligns across 10 bases. The V segment lost 4 bases and the J segment 8 bases; nucleotides outside the gene matches: 3. The germline V gene encodes CDR1 SGHRS and CDR2 YFSETQ. The CDR3 has 14 residues. The CDR3 region has the DNA TGCGCCAGCAGCACGGGGACAGGGGATTCACCCCTCCACTTT. Residues: CASSTGTGDSPLHF.

The rearrangement links TRBV6-5 to TRBJ2-6; D perhaps matches TRBD2 (6 bases). Germline CDR1 is MNHEY and CDR2 is SVGAGI. V shed 1 base and J shed 2 bases, with 9 bases lying between them. The CDR3 is 16 amino acids. CDR3 DNA sequence: TGTGCCAGCAGTTACTTAGGCGGGGCTGGGGCCAACGTCCTGACTTTC. Encoded protein: CASSYLGGAGANVLTF.

This CDR3 reads CASSQSGGGNEQFF. CDR3 in DNA: TGTGCCAGCAGCCAAAGCGGGGGGGGGAATGAGCAGTTCTTC. The chain links TRBV9 to TRBJ2-1; TRBD2 matches 10 bases. With V trimmed by 4 bases and J by 7 bases, 5 bases remained unmatched. CDR1 is SGDLS, CDR2 YYNGEE, per germline. The CDR3 is 14 residues long.